The rows below give T cell receptor beta chains drawn from one sample of a study of response to subunit inactivated influenza vaccine. MiXCR, applied by TCRdb to the RT-PCR reads, yields one record per CDR3 protein. In the table there are roughly 760,000 distinct CDR3 sequences, approximately 21% of which are singletons. The sample in question was PBMCs from blood, obtained about 5 days after vaccination. These receptors were collected from a man aged 45-65 years who received an inactivated influenza vaccine. CDR3s include the opening cysteine and the closing phenylalanine or tryptophan. The order of the fields is D gene, clone size, V gene, J gene, CDR3 protein, CDR3 DNA. The D gene is left open where the match is weak. Part of the rows lack a size; the others show once, few, many or a class for expanded clones.

d_call: -; clone_size: -; v_call: TRBV7-9; j_call: TRBJ2-1; cdr3_aa: CASSLARTCIF; cdr3_nt: TGTGCCAGCAGCTTAGCCCGTACATGCATCTTC
d_call: -; clone_size: -; v_call: TRBV7-9; j_call: TRBJ1-4; cdr3_aa: CASSFLRGEEKLFF; cdr3_nt: TGTGCCAGCAGCTTTCTCAGGGGTGAAGAAAAACTGTTTTTT
d_call: TRBD2; clone_size: few; v_call: TRBV10-3; j_call: TRBJ2-7; cdr3_aa: CAIAGTSGARSYEQYF; cdr3_nt: TGTGCCATCGCCGGGACTAGCGGAGCTCGATCCTACGAGCAGTACTTC
d_call: TRBD1; clone_size: -; v_call: TRBV18; j_call: TRBJ2-7; cdr3_aa: CASSRGQGSGEQYF; cdr3_nt: TGTGCCAGCTCCCGGGGACAGGGGTCGGGCGAGCAGTACTTC
d_call: -; clone_size: -; v_call: TRBV6-2/TRBV6-3; j_call: TRBJ2-2; cdr3_aa: CASSYSSAGELFF; cdr3_nt: TGTGCCAGCAGTTACTCGTCTGCCGGGGAGCTGTTTTTT
d_call: -; clone_size: few; v_call: TRBV7-2; j_call: TRBJ1-2; cdr3_aa: CASSLDYEQGLRGYTF; cdr3_nt: TGTGCCAGCAGCTTAGACTACGAACAGGGCTTAAGGGGCTACACCTTC
d_call: TRBD2; clone_size: -; v_call: TRBV20-1; j_call: TRBJ2-5; cdr3_aa: CSARTPSGWYQETQYF; cdr3_nt: TGCAGTGCTAGGACCCCTAGCGGGTGGTACCAAGAGACCCAGTACTTC
d_call: TRBD2; clone_size: -; v_call: TRBV5-1; j_call: TRBJ2-5; cdr3_aa: CASREGVAGGAETQYF; cdr3_nt: TGCGCCAGCAGAGAGGGGGTAGCGGGGGGAGCAGAGACCCAGTACTTC
d_call: TRBD2; clone_size: -; v_call: TRBV11-2; j_call: TRBJ2-3; cdr3_aa: CASSTRPGLAGGRWNTQYF; cdr3_nt: TGTGCCAGCAGCACCAGACCGGGACTAGCGGGAGGGAGGTGGAATACGCAGTATTTT
d_call: TRBD1; clone_size: once; v_call: TRBV20-1; j_call: TRBJ2-1; cdr3_aa: CSAARTGGGSNEQFF; cdr3_nt: TGCAGTGCTGCCCGGACAGGCGGTGGGAGTAATGAGCAGTTCTTC
d_call: -; clone_size: -; v_call: TRBV7-2; j_call: TRBJ2-1; cdr3_aa: CASRPGTAWNEQFF; cdr3_nt: TGTGCCAGCAGGCCCGGGACTGCGTGGAATGAGCAGTTCTTC
d_call: -; clone_size: -; v_call: TRBV11-2; j_call: TRBJ2-3; cdr3_aa: CASSLGQLGVLGTDTQYF; cdr3_nt: TGTGCCAGCAGCTTAGGACAGTTGGGGGTTTTGGGCACAGATACGCAGTATTTT
d_call: TRBD2; clone_size: -; v_call: TRBV20-1; j_call: TRBJ2-7; cdr3_aa: CSAESGSRYEQYF; cdr3_nt: TGCAGTGCTGAAAGCGGGAGCCGCTACGAGCAGTACTTC
d_call: -; clone_size: -; v_call: TRBV15; j_call: TRBJ1-5; cdr3_aa: CATSRDGPPLGNQPQHF; cdr3_nt: TGTGCCACCAGCAGAGATGGGCCCCCTCTCGGCAATCAGCCCCAGCATTTT
d_call: -; clone_size: few; v_call: TRBV29-1; j_call: TRBJ2-7; cdr3_aa: CSVVSVGEQYF; cdr3_nt: TGCAGCGTTGTTAGCGTCGGCGAGCAGTACTTC
d_call: TRBD2; clone_size: few; v_call: TRBV6-2/TRBV6-3; j_call: TRBJ2-6; cdr3_aa: CASSYSTASWEGPYSGANVLTF; cdr3_nt: TGTGCCAGCAGTTACTCGACGGCCAGCTGGGAGGGTCCATACTCTGGGGCCAACGTCCTGACTTTC
d_call: -; clone_size: -; v_call: TRBV6-1; j_call: TRBJ2-2; cdr3_aa: CASTTGQGRGTGELFF; cdr3_nt: TGTGCCAGCACCACGGGGCAGGGGAGGGGCACCGGGGAGCTGTTTTTT
d_call: -; clone_size: -; v_call: TRBV28; j_call: TRBJ1-4; cdr3_aa: CASSLSGLGRREKLFF; cdr3_nt: TGTGCCAGCAGTTTAAGCGGGCTTGGGCGGAGGGAAAAACTGTTTTTT
d_call: TRBD1; clone_size: few; v_call: TRBV7-2; j_call: TRBJ2-1; cdr3_aa: CASSLAPGGIHNEQFF; cdr3_nt: TGTGCCAGCAGCTTAGCCCCAGGGGGCATCCACAATGAGCAGTTCTTC
d_call: TRBD1; clone_size: few; v_call: TRBV7-2; j_call: TRBJ1-2; cdr3_aa: CASSLGRGIYGYTF; cdr3_nt: TGTGCCAGCAGCTTGGGCAGGGGGATCTATGGCTACACCTTC
d_call: TRBD1; clone_size: few; v_call: TRBV20-1; j_call: TRBJ2-7; cdr3_aa: CSARGGTGGYEQYF; cdr3_nt: TGCAGTGCTAGAGGCGGGACAGGGGGATACGAGCAGTACTTC
d_call: TRBD2; clone_size: few; v_call: TRBV12-3/TRBV12-4; j_call: TRBJ2-2; cdr3_aa: CASSLAGLAGGIGELFF; cdr3_nt: TGTGCCAGCAGTTTAGCGGGACTAGCGGGAGGAATCGGGGAGCTGTTTTTT
d_call: -; clone_size: -; v_call: TRBV6-5; j_call: TRBJ2-1; cdr3_aa: CASSYGGSRRRNEQFF; cdr3_nt: TGTGCCAGCAGTTACGGCGGCTCAAGACGACGCAATGAGCAGTTCTTC
d_call: -; clone_size: -; v_call: TRBV29-1; j_call: TRBJ2-7; cdr3_aa: CSVEDGQVYEQYF; cdr3_nt: TGCAGCGTTGAAGATGGTCAGGTCTACGAGCAGTACTTC
d_call: -; clone_size: -; v_call: TRBV12-3/TRBV12-4; j_call: TRBJ2-7; cdr3_aa: CASTPGDEQYF; cdr3_nt: TGTGCCAGCACCCCCGGGGACGAGCAGTACTTC
d_call: TRBD2; clone_size: -; v_call: TRBV5-6; j_call: TRBJ2-3; cdr3_aa: CASTVRRTSGSWTDTQYF; cdr3_nt: TGTGCCAGCACCGTGCGGAGGACTAGCGGGAGTTGGACAGATACGCAGTATTTT
d_call: -; clone_size: few; v_call: TRBV7-9; j_call: TRBJ2-3; cdr3_aa: CARKQGGVTDTQYF; cdr3_nt: TGTGCCAGAAAACAGGGAGGGGTAACAGATACGCAGTATTTT
d_call: -; clone_size: -; v_call: TRBV7-2; j_call: TRBJ2-7; cdr3_aa: CASSPNPGQGYEQYF; cdr3_nt: TGTGCCAGCAGCCCAAACCCGGGACAAGGATACGAGCAGTACTTC
d_call: -; clone_size: few; v_call: TRBV2; j_call: TRBJ1-3; cdr3_aa: CASKGNLASSSGNTIYF; cdr3_nt: TGTGCCAGCAAAGGGAACCTGGCTTCGAGCTCTGGAAACACCATATATTTT
d_call: -; clone_size: -; v_call: TRBV15; j_call: TRBJ2-5; cdr3_aa: CATSRDLGDQETQYF; cdr3_nt: TGTGCCACCAGCAGAGATCTCGGGGACCAAGAGACCCAGTACTTC
d_call: TRBD2; clone_size: few; v_call: TRBV5-1; j_call: TRBJ2-5; cdr3_aa: CASSTAGEIRPQYF; cdr3_nt: TGCGCCAGCAGCACGGCGGGAGAGATAAGGCCCCAGTACTTC
d_call: TRBD1; clone_size: many; v_call: TRBV29-1; j_call: TRBJ1-4; cdr3_aa: CSVAGGKGGNEKLFF; cdr3_nt: TGCAGCGTTGCAGGGGGAAAAGGTGGTAATGAAAAACTGTTTTTT
d_call: TRBD2; clone_size: -; v_call: TRBV7-2; j_call: TRBJ2-1; cdr3_aa: CASSFFGGGYNEQFF; cdr3_nt: TGTGCCAGCAGCTTCTTCGGGGGGGGCTACAATGAGCAGTTCTTC
d_call: -; clone_size: few; v_call: TRBV7-2; j_call: TRBJ1-6; cdr3_aa: CASTGSGGVNSPLHF; cdr3_nt: TGTGCCAGCACCGGTTCCGGGGGGGTCAATTCACCCCTCCACTTT
d_call: TRBD1; clone_size: few; v_call: TRBV12-3/TRBV12-4; j_call: TRBJ1-2; cdr3_aa: CASSSRDRAGYGYTF; cdr3_nt: TGTGCCAGCAGTTCCAGGGACAGGGCAGGCTATGGCTACACCTTC
d_call: TRBD1; clone_size: once; v_call: TRBV20-1; j_call: TRBJ2-4; cdr3_aa: CSARGGTENIQYF; cdr3_nt: TGCAGTGCTAGAGGGGGGACAGAAAACATTCAGTACTTC
d_call: -; clone_size: few; v_call: TRBV5-6; j_call: TRBJ2-5; cdr3_aa: CASSLFRDSEETQYF; cdr3_nt: TGTGCCAGCAGCTTATTTCGGGATAGCGAGGAGACCCAGTACTTC
d_call: TRBD2; clone_size: -; v_call: TRBV29-1; j_call: TRBJ2-7; cdr3_aa: CSRTSGLKSYEQYF; cdr3_nt: TGCAGCAGGACTAGCGGGCTCAAATCCTACGAGCAGTACTTC
d_call: -; clone_size: many; v_call: TRBV10-2; j_call: TRBJ2-5; cdr3_aa: CASSVASQGETQYF; cdr3_nt: TGCGCCAGCAGTGTAGCCAGCCAGGGGGAGACCCAGTACTTC
d_call: -; clone_size: -; v_call: TRBV27; j_call: TRBJ2-1; cdr3_aa: CASSLLLAEHNEQFF; cdr3_nt: TGTGCCAGCAGTTTACTTTTAGCGGAGCACAATGAGCAGTTCTTC
d_call: -; clone_size: -; v_call: TRBV11-1; j_call: TRBJ2-1; cdr3_aa: CASSLARTWGVDEQFF; cdr3_nt: TGTGCCAGCAGCTTAGCGCGGACATGGGGAGTGGATGAGCAGTTCTTC
d_call: -; clone_size: few; v_call: TRBV25-1; j_call: TRBJ2-3; cdr3_aa: CASSEAGWDTQYF; cdr3_nt: TGTGCCAGCAGTGAAGCAGGGTGGGATACGCAGTATTTT
d_call: -; clone_size: few; v_call: TRBV20-1; j_call: TRBJ2-7; cdr3_aa: CSARRLSYEQYF; cdr3_nt: TGCAGTGCTAGAAGGCTATCCTACGAGCAGTACTTC
d_call: -; clone_size: few; v_call: TRBV9; j_call: TRBJ2-1; cdr3_aa: CASSVGQTRPYNEQFF; cdr3_nt: TGTGCCAGCAGCGTCGGACAGACTCGCCCCTACAATGAGCAGTTCTTC
d_call: TRBD2; clone_size: -; v_call: TRBV27; j_call: TRBJ2-6; cdr3_aa: CASSLTRLTSGSTGANVLTF; cdr3_nt: TGTGCCAGCAGTTTGACCAGGCTGACTAGCGGGAGTACAGGGGCCAACGTCCTGACTTTC
d_call: -; clone_size: many; v_call: TRBV5-1; j_call: TRBJ1-1; cdr3_aa: CASSLGDTLSTEAFF; cdr3_nt: TGCGCCAGCAGCTTGGGGGACACCCTGAGCACTGAAGCTTTCTTT
d_call: -; clone_size: -; v_call: TRBV11-2; j_call: TRBJ2-7; cdr3_aa: CASSLAAGARSYEQYF; cdr3_nt: TGTGCCAGCAGCTTAGCCGCCGGGGCCCGCTCCTACGAGCAGTACTTC
d_call: -; clone_size: -; v_call: TRBV27; j_call: TRBJ1-2; cdr3_aa: CASSLSVGEEANYGYTF; cdr3_nt: TGTGCCAGCAGTTTATCAGTAGGGGAGGAAGCTAACTATGGCTACACCTTC
d_call: -; clone_size: -; v_call: TRBV4-2; j_call: TRBJ1-4; cdr3_aa: CASSQGLSELFF; cdr3_nt: TGTGCCAGCAGCCAAGGGTTGAGTGAACTGTTTTTT
d_call: TRBD2; clone_size: -; v_call: TRBV19; j_call: TRBJ2-1; cdr3_aa: CASSMSSGPPYNEQFF; cdr3_nt: TGTGCCAGTAGTATGTCTAGCGGTCCACCCTACAATGAGCAGTTCTTC
d_call: -; clone_size: -; v_call: TRBV10-3; j_call: TRBJ1-2; cdr3_aa: CAIRARDIGGLSGYTF; cdr3_nt: TGTGCCATCAGAGCAAGGGACATCGGGGGGTTGTCTGGCTACACCTTC
d_call: TRBD2; clone_size: -; v_call: TRBV6-5; j_call: TRBJ2-1; cdr3_aa: CASSTRLAEQFF; cdr3_nt: TGTGCCAGCAGTACTAGACTAGCAGAGCAGTTCTTC
d_call: -; clone_size: few; v_call: TRBV7-2; j_call: TRBJ2-7; cdr3_aa: CASSLTRDSYEQYF; cdr3_nt: TGTGCCAGCAGCTTAACCAGGGACTCCTACGAGCAGTACTTC
d_call: TRBD2; clone_size: -; v_call: TRBV11-3; j_call: TRBJ2-7; cdr3_aa: CASSSSSGGRNEQYF; cdr3_nt: TGTGCCAGCAGCTCTTCTAGCGGGGGGCGAAACGAGCAGTACTTC
d_call: -; clone_size: few; v_call: TRBV4-1; j_call: TRBJ1-3; cdr3_aa: CASSQVRLYSGNTIYF; cdr3_nt: TGCGCCAGCAGCCAAGTTCGACTGTACTCTGGAAACACCATATATTTT
d_call: -; clone_size: few; v_call: TRBV5-5; j_call: TRBJ2-7; cdr3_aa: CASSLSVPVDEQYF; cdr3_nt: TGTGCCAGCAGCTTGTCCGTCCCGGTAGACGAGCAGTACTTC
d_call: -; clone_size: once; v_call: TRBV4-3; j_call: TRBJ2-7; cdr3_aa: CASSQDFSVVTYEQYF; cdr3_nt: TGCGCCAGCAGCCAAGATTTTAGCGTGGTTACCTACGAGCAGTACTTC
d_call: -; clone_size: few; v_call: TRBV27; j_call: TRBJ2-7; cdr3_aa: CASSPWQGTYEQYF; cdr3_nt: TGTGCCAGCAGTCCCTGGCAGGGCACCTACGAGCAGTACTTC